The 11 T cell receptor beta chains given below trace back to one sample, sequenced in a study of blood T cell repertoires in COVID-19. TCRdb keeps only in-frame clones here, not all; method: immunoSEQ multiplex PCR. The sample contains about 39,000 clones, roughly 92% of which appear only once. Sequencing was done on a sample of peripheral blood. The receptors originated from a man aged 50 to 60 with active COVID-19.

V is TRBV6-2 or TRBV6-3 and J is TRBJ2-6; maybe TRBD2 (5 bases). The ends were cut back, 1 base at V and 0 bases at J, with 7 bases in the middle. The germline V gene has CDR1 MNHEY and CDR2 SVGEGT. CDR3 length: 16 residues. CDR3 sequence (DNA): TGTGCCAGCAGTTACTTGGGGAGCTCTGGGGCCAACGTCCTGACTTTC. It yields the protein CASSYLGSSGANVLTF.

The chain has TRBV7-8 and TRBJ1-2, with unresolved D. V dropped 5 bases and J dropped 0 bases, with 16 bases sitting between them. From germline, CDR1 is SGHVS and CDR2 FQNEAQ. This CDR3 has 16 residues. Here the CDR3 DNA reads TGTGCCAGCAGCCCCGGAGGCCTAACCGCTAACTATGGCTACACCTTC. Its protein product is CASSPGGLTANYGYTF.

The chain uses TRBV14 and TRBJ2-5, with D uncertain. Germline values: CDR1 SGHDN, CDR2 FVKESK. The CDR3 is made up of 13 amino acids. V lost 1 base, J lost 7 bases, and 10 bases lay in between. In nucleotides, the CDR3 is TGTGCCAGCAGCCAAGGAGAGTTGTTGACCCAGTACTTC. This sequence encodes CASSQGELLTQYF.

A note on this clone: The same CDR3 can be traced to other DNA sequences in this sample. The CDR3 spells CASSPGQGYEQYF. The CDR3 DNA reads TGTGCCAGCAGCCCCGGACAGGGCTACGAGCAGTACTTC. This chain connects TRBV12-3 or TRBV12-4 to TRBJ2-7, with 8 nucleotides matching TRBD1. The CDR3 sequence is 13 residues long. With 6 bases clipped from V and 3 bases from J, the junction kept 4 bases outside the gene matches.

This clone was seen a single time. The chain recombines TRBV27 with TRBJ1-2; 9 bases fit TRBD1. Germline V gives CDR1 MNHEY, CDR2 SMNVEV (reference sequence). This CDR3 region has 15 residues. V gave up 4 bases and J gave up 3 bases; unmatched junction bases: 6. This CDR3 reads CASSSRQGGDYGYTF. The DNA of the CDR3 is TGTGCCAGCAGTTCCAGACAGGGGGGAGACTATGGCTACACCTTC.

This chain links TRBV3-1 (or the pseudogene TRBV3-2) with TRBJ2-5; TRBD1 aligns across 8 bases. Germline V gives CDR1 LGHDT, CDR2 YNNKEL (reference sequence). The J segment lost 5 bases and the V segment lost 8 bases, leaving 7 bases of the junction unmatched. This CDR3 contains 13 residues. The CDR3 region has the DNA TGTGCCAGCTCGGACAGGGTTAGCGAGACCCAGTACTTC. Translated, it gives CASSDRVSETQYF.

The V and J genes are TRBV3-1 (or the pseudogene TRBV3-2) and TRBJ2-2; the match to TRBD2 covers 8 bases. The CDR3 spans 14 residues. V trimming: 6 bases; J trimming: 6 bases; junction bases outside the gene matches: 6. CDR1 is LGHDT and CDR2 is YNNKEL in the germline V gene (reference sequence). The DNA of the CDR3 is TGTGCCAGCAGAGTAAGCGGGAGTGCCGGGGAGCTGTTTTTT. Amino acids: CASRVSGSAGELFF.

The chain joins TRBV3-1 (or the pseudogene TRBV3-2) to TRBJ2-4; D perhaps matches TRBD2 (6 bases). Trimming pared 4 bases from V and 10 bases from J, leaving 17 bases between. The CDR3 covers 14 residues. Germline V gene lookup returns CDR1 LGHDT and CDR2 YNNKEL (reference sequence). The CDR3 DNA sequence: TGTGCCAGCAGCCCCTCCCGGGGGACCCCTATTCAGTACTTC. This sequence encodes CASSPSRGTPIQYF.

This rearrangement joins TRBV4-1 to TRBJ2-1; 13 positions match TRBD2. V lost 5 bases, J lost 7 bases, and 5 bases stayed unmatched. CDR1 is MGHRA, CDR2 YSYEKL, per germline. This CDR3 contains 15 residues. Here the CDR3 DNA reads TGCGCCAGCAGCAAGACTAGCGGGAGGCAAAATGAGCAGTTCTTC. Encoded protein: CASSKTSGRQNEQFF.

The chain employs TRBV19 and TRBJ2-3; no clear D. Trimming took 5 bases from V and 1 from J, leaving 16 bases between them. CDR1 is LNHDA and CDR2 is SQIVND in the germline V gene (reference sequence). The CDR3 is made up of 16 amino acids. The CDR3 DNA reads TGTGCCAGTAGTCCCGGCCGCGAGGTTGGCACAGATACGCAGTATTTT. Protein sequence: CASSPGREVGTDTQYF.

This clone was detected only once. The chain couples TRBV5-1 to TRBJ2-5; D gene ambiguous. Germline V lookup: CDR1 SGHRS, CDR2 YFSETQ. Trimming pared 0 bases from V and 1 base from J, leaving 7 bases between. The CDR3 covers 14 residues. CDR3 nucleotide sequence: TGCGCCAGCAGCTTGGAGCCACCCCAAGAGACCCAGTACTTC. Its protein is CASSLEPPQETQYF.